This T cell receptor beta chain stems from a study of blood T cell repertoires in COVID-19. As processed by the authors: Amplification of reference gene primers was used by the study to estimate nucleated cell counts. Measured with immunoSEQ multiplex PCR; TCRdb has only the in-frame clones, and not every one. V, J and clone size were drawn from that table, and D and trimming were deduced from the DNA. The sample has over 250,000 clones, around 80% seen once. Trimming pared 4 bases from V and 0 bases from J, leaving 13 bases between. The CDR3 has 16 residues. Germline V gives CDR1 LGHDT, CDR2 YNNKEL (reference sequence).

V is TRBV3-1 (or the pseudogene TRBV3-2) and J is TRBJ1-5; a weak D match, TRBD1 (6 bases). This TCR derives from a man aged 30 to 45 with acute COVID-19. Sample: PBMCs or T cells enriched from blood (not recorded which). The CDR3 DNA reads TGTGCCAGCAGCCGCGGACAGTCTAATAGCAATCAGCCCCAGCATTTT. Translating gives CASSRGQSNSNQPQHF.